This T cell receptor (beta chain) originates from a study of shared clonotypes between healthy human individuals (TCRdb year 2020). The study in broad terms: The cohort comprised a couple of women and a few men aged 18 to 49 years. For each donor, CD4 naive and CD4 memory were each given three plates, CD8 naive was given two plates, and CD8 memory was given one plate. Blood TCR repertoires of a handful of healthy adults were deeply sequenced to estimate repertoire size and the extent of clonotype sharing between individuals. To increase sequencing depth and limit assay-specific biases, different laboratories used diverse techniques to prepare libraries and sequence TCR repertoires. Leukapheresis yielded between about 0.9 and 9 billion PBMCs per donor. Overall results and qualifications from the work: Approximately 4.8% of naive CD4, roughly 3.6% of naive CD8, roughly 2.4% of memory CD4, and roughly 0.4% of memory CD8 clonotypes were shared across four donors. Sampling was restricted to blood, and TCR repertoires in tissues likely differ from the TCR repertoires found in blood. The genetic and exposure-history diversity represented was limited by the small number of donors. Incomplete sequencing was indicated by rarefaction of sorted-subset datasets, despite the large sequencing depth. Naive subsets generally had larger estimated clonotype richness than memory subsets. Based on pairwise subsampling, the degree of clonotype sharing among donors was expected to be affected by sequencing depth. Compared with non-shared clonotypes, the clonotypes found in all four sorted-subset donors had higher generation probabilities.

Comments on this clone: Its specific antigen is unknown. No much larger clonotype is one base removed from it; base qualities were not supplied. Other nucleotide sequences from this sample produce the same CDR3.

The donors were healthy, HIV-negative adults with no recently reported acute infections or vaccinations. Every donor was a Caucasian adult living in Nashville, Tennessee, USA. Magnetic negative selection was used to enrich CD4+ T cells, after which naive cells were positively selected on CD45RA and the negative fraction became the memory subset. After blood collection by leukapheresis, PBMCs were isolated using Ficoll-Histopaque density gradient centrifugation and then cryopreserved in the vapor phase of liquid nitrogen. Analytical flow cytometry was used to check the purity and quantity of each magnetically sorted T cell population. Genomic DNA was isolated from every sorted fraction and measured by UV absorbance on a Nanodrop 2000c. TCR CDR3 regions were amplified from genomic DNA by multiplex PCR using the deep immunoSEQ assay. For each cell subset, the extracted genomic DNA was distributed evenly across all wells of several immunoSEQ 96-well plates, and each plate served as one replicate. For sorted subsets, about 220 ng of genomic DNA, equivalent to some 30,000 T cell genomes, went into each replicate PCR. Purified libraries were measured with a Qubit 3.0 fluorometer, size-checked on a Bioanalyzer 2100, and measured again with the KAPA Library Quantification kit. A separate single-read 150-cycle Illumina NextSeq 550 flow cell was used to sequence each immunoSEQ 96-well plate. The study's own analysis went as follows. Because only junctional sequences without quality scores were contained in the immunoSEQ output, filtering matching that applied to full-length reads could not be performed. To assign V/J genes and CDR3, sequences were annotated using PyIR, a Python wrapper for IgBLAST v1.9, with IMGT germline references. Any read was removed if the V/J assignment was weak (E-value above 1e-6), the CDR3 was missing, or the read contained stop codons, out-of-frame junctions, or ambiguous translated residues. V3J clonotypes were defined as sequences sharing an identical inferred V gene, J gene, and CDR3 amino acid sequence. To compute the percentage overlap between repertoires, the number of shared unique clonotypes was divided by the size of the smaller repertoire. Repertoire richness was assessed with RTK rarefaction, the Chao1 estimator, and Recon v2.1 estimates of unobserved clonotypes. Generation probabilities for all TCRbeta clonotypes obtained by the gDNA method from a few donors were computed using OLGA. TCRdb mirrors the immuneACCESS table, restricted to in-frame sequences. Some clones are absent from its copies; in checked studies, under half trace to an unresolved V gene, and the reason for the others is unknown. The V and J calls and the clone size are those of that table, but D and trimming were determined from the DNA. The sample profile shows about 1.5 million clones; around 97% of them were found once. Together, the top ten hold over 1% of the sample.

The CDR3 runs 13 residues from the cysteine to the phenylalanine. Here the CDR3 DNA is all that survives: 39 bases in frame from base 1. At the junction V is shortened by 1 base and J by 2 bases, with 0 bases in between. The germline V gene gives CDR1 as MDHEN and CDR2 as SYDVKM. This TCR derives from a man aged 25 to 40 in good health. Recombination joined TRBV28 with TRBJ2-6; the D gene identity is not certain. The sample taken for sequencing was naive CD4+ T cells sorted from blood. The cell subset or site label on this specimen signifies: CD45RA+ positively selected. The CDR3 is CASSLSGANVLTF. The nucleotide sequence is TGTGCCAGCAGTTTATCTGGGGCCAACGTCCTGACTTTC.